This T cell receptor (beta chain) was identified during a study of blood T cells in healthy people across ages. This clonotype was counted only a few times. What it binds is not known. Combining a sample-barcoded 5' primer with a J-beta primer mix, a second PCR ran for 7 to 11 cycles. The yield of each sample was at least 2.5 million CDR3-containing paired-end reads. A single record per CDR3 protein comes from TCRdb applying MiXCR to the 5' RACE reads. Of around 780,000 distinct CDR3 sequences listed, roughly 24% were seen once; the top ten hold 3%. Isolation yielded PBMCs, at least 6.5 million per sample, in every case. Findings of the study overall: Observed TCR beta diversity showed a strong correlation with the percentage of naive T cells as measured by flow cytometry.

These same data were also listed under a study on T cells of mothers and their children. That study adds: Whatever RNA was extracted went entirely into cDNA synthesis, at roughly 1.6 ug per 15 ul.

This TCR was sampled from a boy younger than 18 in good health. The sequenced sample was blood.

The CDR3 reads CASSPPRPGPQETQYF. For the CDR3, the DNA is TGTGCCAGCTCACCACCGAGGCCAGGACCCCAAGAGACCCAGTACTTC. The gene calls are TRBV18 and TRBJ2-5; D is unclear. V was pared by 0 bases and J by 1 base, with 12 bases between. From germline, CDR1 is KGHSH and CDR2 LQKENI. The CDR3 totals 16 residues.